The text below deals with one TCR beta chain. The clone's antigen remains unknown. No much larger clone is present one base from it, and per-base qualities are unavailable. The data were obtained in a study of T cells after yellow fever vaccination (dated by TCRdb to between 2017 and 2020). Turning to the overall study: Libraries from fractions with low cell numbers were prepared with the SMART-Seq v4 Ultra Low Input RNA kit. Blood samples were taken at several timepoints before and after primary and secondary immunization, and bulk PBMC replicates and cell subsets were isolated. To track T-cell clones before and after primary and booster YFV17D yellow fever vaccination, bulk TCR alpha and beta repertoires were sequenced longitudinally. Two healthy male donors made up the cohort, one aged 18 to 29 years and the other aged 30 to 39 years.

The treatment or condition label on this specimen signifies: live attenuated yellow fever vaccine strain. At each blood-draw timepoint, two biological replicates of bulk PBMCs were collected. PBMCs were isolated from peripheral blood using a standard Ficoll-Paque protocol. RNA was extracted with TriZol from bulk PBMCs, CD4 and CD8 fractions, and dextramer-positive and dextramer-negative fractions. TCR cDNA was synthesized by 5'RACE template switching, through which a universal primer site and unique molecular identifiers were introduced. Priming for cDNA synthesis came from both the TCR alpha and TCR beta constant segments. Two PCR steps were used to amplify libraries, with sample barcodes and sequencing adapters being added in the second step. Sequencing of libraries was done on Illumina HiSeq 2500 (2x100 bp) or NovaSeq (2x150 bp). The original pipeline was this. MIGEC was used to demultiplex reads and collapse the reads into UMI consensus sequences, and MiXCR was used for V(D)J alignment. Vaccine-responding clonotypes were defined with edgeR using replicate PBMC samples, requiring FDR below 0.01 and a log2 fold change above 5 up to day 15. Bulk clonotypes were assigned CD4 or CD8 identity according to which sequenced CD4 or CD8 repertoire held them at higher abundance. Clones were called with MiXCR by TCRdb after fastp trimmed the public reads at Q25, and only in-frame beta chains were retained. Here each entry gathers all rows of one CDR3 protein and keeps the most common genes and DNA. These V and J calls are TCRdb output, not the study's own analysis. Counted in this sample were about 300,000 distinct CDR3 sequences; about 6.6% of them appeared once. About 18% of the sample lies in the top ten.

Overall study outcomes, separate from this receptor: Computational filtering was needed because FACS-sorted repertoires could contain abundant contaminating clonotypes from the bulk population. Compared with the primary T-cell response, the secondary T-cell response was faster but weaker, reaching its peak on day 5 rather than on day 15. Because only a couple of donors were included in the study, the extent to which the findings can be generalized is limited. A small fraction of clonotypes appeared in both the CD4 and CD8 compartments, likely as a result of convergent recombination. After the booster, most of the clones that had expanded following primary vaccination were detected again (around 97% of CD4 and 80% to 90% of CD8), which suggests that memory was broadly maintained.

The clonotype originates from a man aged 18 to 29 who received the YFV17D yellow fever vaccine. The source material was PBMCs, sampled roughly 45 days after the first yellow fever vaccination.

In nucleotide form, the sequence is TGTGCCAGCAGCTGGGGGGAAAGCTACGAGCAGTACGTC. Its protein product is CASSWGESYEQYV. The rearranged chain carries TRBV5-6 and TRBJ2-7; the best D guess is TRBD2, with 6 bases matching. Per the germline V gene, SGHDT is the CDR1 and YYEEEE is the CDR2. The germline ends are 10 bases apart after V is trimmed by 3 bases and J by 3 bases. There are 13 amino acids in the CDR3, from cysteine to valine inclusive. Of all the DNA, just the CDR3 is kept, 39 bases in frame from base 1.